The 2 T cell receptor beta chains reported below all come from one sample, sequenced in a study of regulatory T cells in long-lasting Graves disease. Regarding time point: newly diagnosed GD, antithyroid drugs for less than 3 months. Construction of the TCR library relied on RNA isolated from PBMCs. With iRepertoire HTBI primers and Arm-PCR of CDR3 regions, TCR beta libraries were built. Via MiXCR, TCRdb re-called the multiplex PCR reads, giving one row per CDR3 protein. Among approximately 210,000 distinct CDR3 sequences listed, 15% to 20% were seen once. This specimen consisted of peripheral blood mononuclear cells (PBMCs), obtained at new diagnosis, from a patient treated with antithyroid drugs. The receptors were sampled from a female donor with Graves disease.

About this clonotype itself: A far larger clone is only one base removed, so a read error is likely. V gene TRBV7-2 combines with J gene TRBJ2-3, with TRBD2 as a possible D gene (5 bases). The J call is doubtful: the DNA matches TRBJ2-7 better. CDR3 size: 14 residues. The germline gives CDR1 SGHTA, CDR2 FQGNSA. Here the CDR3 DNA reads TGTGCCAGCAGCTTATATCGAGGGTTCAATGAGCAGTACTTC. This sequence encodes CASSLYRGFNEQYF.

This clonotype was detected only a few times. The chain carries TRBV4-2 and TRBJ1-1, with 7 nucleotides matching TRBD1. Losses at the gene ends were 3 bases for V and 0 bases for J; bases not matched to a gene: 13. This CDR3 region has 18 residues. From germline, CDR1 is LGHNA and CDR2 YNFKEQ. The CDR3 region is CASSHPSSTGLVNTEAFF. In nucleotides, the CDR3 is TGTGCCAGCAGCCACCCTAGCTCGACAGGGCTGGTGAACACTGAAGCTTTCTTT.